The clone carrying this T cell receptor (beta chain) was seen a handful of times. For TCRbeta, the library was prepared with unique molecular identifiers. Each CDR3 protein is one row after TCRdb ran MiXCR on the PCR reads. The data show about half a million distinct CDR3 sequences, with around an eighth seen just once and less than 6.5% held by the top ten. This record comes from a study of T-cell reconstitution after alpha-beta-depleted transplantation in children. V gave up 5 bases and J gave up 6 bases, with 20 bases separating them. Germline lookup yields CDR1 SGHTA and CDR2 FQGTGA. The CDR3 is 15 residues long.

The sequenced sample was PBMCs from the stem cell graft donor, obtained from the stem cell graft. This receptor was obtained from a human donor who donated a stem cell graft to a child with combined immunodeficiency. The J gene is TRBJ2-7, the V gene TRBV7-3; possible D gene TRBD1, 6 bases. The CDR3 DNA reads TGTGCCAGCAGCGCCCAGGGTGAGGGGGTAGGCGAGCAGTACTTC. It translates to CASSAQGEGVGEQYF.